Shown below are 5 T cell receptor beta chains from a single sample sequenced in a study of blood T cell repertoires in COVID-19. Sequencing used immunoSEQ multiplex PCR; TCRdb keeps in-frame clones, though not all of them. Of about 160,000 clones in the sample, approximately 90% were seen once. The sample taken for sequencing was peripheral blood. All receptors derive from an older woman with COVID-19, enrolled during active disease.

The chain is built from TRBV5-1 and TRBJ1-5; D perhaps matches TRBD1 (5 bases). The V and J ends lost 4 bases and 0 bases respectively, with 11 bases between them. Germline lookup yields CDR1 SGHRS and CDR2 YFSETQ. This CDR3 comprises 15 residues. The DNA of the CDR3 is TGCGCCAGCAGCCCGACGACAGATAGCAATCAGCCCCAGCATTTT. Amino acid sequence: CASSPTTDSNQPQHF.

This rearrangement joins TRBV30 to TRBJ2-7; TRBD2 is a possible D gene (6 bases). Germline V gene sequence: CDR1 GTSNPN, CDR2 SVGIG (reference sequence). Trimming removed 7 bases at V and 4 bases at J, with 17 bases between. This CDR3 contains 13 residues. Here the CDR3 DNA reads TGTGCCTTCCAACAGGCTGGGGGGTACGAGCAGTACTTC. Its protein is CAFQQAGGYEQYF.

The chain recombines TRBV7-9 with TRBJ1-2; TRBD1 aligns across 7 bases. The CDR3 length is 13 residues. Per the germline V gene, CDR1 is SEHNR and CDR2 is FQNEAQ (reference sequence). The junction had 4 bases not matched to a gene; V was cut back by 5 bases and J by 4 bases. The CDR3 sequence is CASSPGQSYGYTF. Here the CDR3 DNA reads TGTGCCAGCAGCCCGGGACAGTCCTATGGCTACACCTTC.

The J gene is TRBJ2-1, the V gene TRBV7-3; the match to TRBD2 covers 11 bases. Germline CDR1 reads SGHTA; CDR2 reads FQGTGA. Unmatched junction bases numbered 3, after V lost 5 bases and J lost 6 bases. The CDR3 is made up of 14 amino acids. The chain's CDR3 is CASSQLAGGNEQFF. The CDR3 nucleotides read TGTGCCAGCAGCCAGCTAGCGGGGGGCAATGAGCAGTTCTTC.

The chain couples TRBV3-1 (or the pseudogene TRBV3-2) to TRBJ1-5; D unclear. The CDR3 spans 16 residues. Germline CDR1 reads LGHDT; CDR2 reads YNNKEL (reference sequence). Trimming removed 0 bases from V and 2 bases from J, with 11 bases in between. CDR3 in amino acids: CASSQDQEVGNQPQHF. DNA for the CDR3: TGTGCCAGCAGCCAAGATCAGGAAGTTGGCAATCAGCCCCAGCATTTT.